The TCR beta chain described here comes from a study of T cells in Graves' hyperthyroidism and ophthalmopathy. The investigators amplified TCR beta CDR3 regions from RNA transcripts. A set of HTBI primers served as the primers for a first-round RT-PCR of the TCR CDR3. A single record per CDR3 protein comes from TCRdb applying MiXCR to the multiplex PCR reads. The sample shows fewer than 350,000 distinct CDR3 sequences, roughly 20% of them seen only once. The CDR3 length is 12 residues. V was trimmed by 4 bases and J by 3 bases, leaving 9 bases between them. CDR1 and CDR2 (germline): DFQATT, SNEGSKA (reference sequence). Each 10 ml fresh peripheral blood draw supplied the PBMCs. This clonotype was recorded many times.

The receptor was isolated from a woman aged 40 to 49 with Graves' ophthalmopathy. The chain couples TRBV20-1 to TRBJ1-2; D uncertain. Sequenced sample: blood. DNA for the CDR3: TGCAGTGCTACGGAGGATTACTATGGCTACACCTTC. It specifies CSATEDYYGYTF.